This passage covers 29 T cell receptor beta chains from one sample sequenced in a study of blood T cell repertoires in COVID-19. Data came from immunoSEQ multiplex PCR; TCRdb stores just in-frame clones and leaves some out. The sample lists around 300,000 clones, about 90% occurring once. The source material was PBMCs or T cells enriched from blood (not recorded which). These receptors originate from a woman in her thirties who had recovered from COVID-19.

This CDR3 reads CASSPQGQAHQRDEQYF. The DNA of the CDR3 is TGCGCCAGCAGCCCACAGGGACAGGCCCACCAAAGGGACGAGCAGTACTTC. This chain joins TRBV5-1 and TRBJ2-7, with TRBD1 matching 8 bases. This CDR3 comprises 17 residues. Germline assignment: CDR1 SGHRS and CDR2 YFSETQ. With V trimmed by 4 bases and J by 5 bases, 17 bases remained unmatched.

The chain carries TRBV5-1 and TRBJ2-2; TRBD2 aligns across 8 bases. CDR1 and CDR2 from the germline V gene are SGHRS and YFSETQ. V lost 1 base, J lost 1 base, and 3 bases stayed unmatched. The CDR3 runs 16 residues. This CDR3 reads CASSLISGGNTGELFF. CDR3 sequence (DNA): TGCGCCAGCAGCTTGATCAGCGGGGGGAACACCGGGGAGCTGTTTTTT.

The rearrangement uses TRBV21-1 and TRBJ2-7; the DNA was not compared with TRBD2, the D call given in the table. TRBV21-1 is tagged as a pseudogene. The CDR3 is 14 amino acids. CDR3: CASSTRLVYYEQYF. The CDR3 DNA is TGTGCCAGCAGCACTAGACTAGTCTACTACGAGCAGTACTTC.

The V and J genes are TRBV20-1 and TRBJ1-3; no reliable D call. V lost 6 bases and J lost 5, with 8 bases in between. The CDR3 has 11 amino acids. CDR1 is DFQATT and CDR2 is SNEGSKA in the germline V gene (reference sequence). CDR3 in amino acids: CSAIHRNTIYF. The DNA of the CDR3 is TGCAGTGCCATACATAGAAACACCATATATTTT.

This clone was detected only once. The chain links TRBV3-1 (or the pseudogene TRBV3-2) to TRBJ1-6; no clear D gene. CDR3 length equals 13 residues. Trimming stripped 10 bases from V and 9 bases from J, with 16 bases between. Germline V gives CDR1 LGHDT, CDR2 YNNKEL (reference sequence). CDR3 sequence (DNA): TGTGCCACCTGGGCCGGGGATGGTTCACCCCTCCACTTT. This encodes CATWAGDGSPLHF.

This chain connects TRBV11-2 to TRBJ1-1; no definite D call. From germline, CDR1 is SGHAT and CDR2 FQNNGV. The CDR3 sequence is 13 residues long. Trimming stripped 3 bases from V and 1 base from J, with 6 bases between. CDR3: CASSFGQNTEAFF. The CDR3 DNA sequence: TGTGCCAGCAGCTTTGGGCAGAACACTGAAGCTTTCTTT.

The rearrangement uses TRBV18 and TRBJ1-6; 9 bases are shared with TRBD1. With V trimmed by 1 base and J by 7 bases, 2 bases remained unmatched. The length of the CDR3 is 15 residues. Germline values: CDR1 KGHSH, CDR2 LQKENI. The CDR3 sequence: CASSPLTGGNSPLHF. The DNA of the CDR3 is TGTGCCAGCTCACCACTGACAGGGGGAAATTCACCCCTCCACTTT.

This chain links TRBV5-6 with TRBJ2-7; 8 bases agree with TRBD1. In germline, CDR1 is SGHDT, CDR2 YYEEEE. The CDR3 has 16 amino acids. V lost 3 bases and J lost 0; bases outside the gene matches: 8. The CDR3 nucleotides read TGTGCCAGCAGCTCGCGATACAGGGGGAGCTCCTACGAGCAGTACTTC. Translation gives CASSSRYRGSSYEQYF.

The gene calls are TRBV27 and TRBJ2-1, with 8 bases fitting TRBD2. This CDR3 comprises 15 residues. Germline-derived CDR1 and CDR2 are MNHEY and SMNVEV (reference sequence). V gave up 5 bases and J gave up 2 bases; unmatched junction bases: 5. DNA of the CDR3: TGTGCCAGCAGTCTAGAGCGGGGGCCCTACAATGAGCAGTTCTTC. It codes for CASSLERGPYNEQFF.

The chain employs TRBV6-5 and TRBJ2-5; 7 bases match TRBD1. The V gene end was trimmed by 6 bases and the J gene end by 5 bases; junction bases not matched to a gene: 12. CDR1 and CDR2 (germline): MNHEY, SVGAGI. This CDR3 has 15 residues. CDR3 protein: CASSSDRVVRETQYF. CDR3 nucleotides: TGTGCCAGCAGCTCAGACAGGGTCGTTAGGGAGACCCAGTACTTC.

This rearrangement joins TRBV15 to TRBJ1-2, with 8 bases lining up with TRBD1. J gave up 2 bases and V 2 bases, and 4 bases lay outside the gene matches. This CDR3 contains 15 residues. The germline CDR1 and CDR2 sequences are LNHNV and YYDKDF (reference sequence). CDR3 bases: TGTGCCACCAGCAGAAGACAGGGGATCAACTATGGCTACACCTTC. This codes for CATSRRQGINYGYTF. The complete variable domain, with remaining parts taken from reference TRBV15 and TRBJ1-2, reads DAMVIQNPRYQVTQFGKPVTLSCSQTLNHNVMYWYQQKSSQAPKLLFHYYDKDFNNEADTPDNFQSRRPNTSFCFLDIRSPGLGDTAMYLCATSRRQGINYGYTFGSGTRLTVV.

In this sample, this clone turned up once. The gene calls are TRBV25-1 and TRBJ2-2, with 8 nucleotides matching TRBD2. The V segment lost 5 bases and the J segment 6 bases; nucleotides outside the gene matches: 8. This CDR3 has 15 amino acids. The germline gives CDR1 MGHDK, CDR2 SYGVNS. The CDR3 sequence is CASSSGGPRPGELFF. The DNA of the CDR3 is TGTGCCAGCAGTTCGGGGGGGCCTAGGCCCGGGGAGCTGTTTTTT. The variable domain in full, with the rest retrieved from reference TRBV25-1 and TRBJ2-2, is EADIYQTPRYLVIGTGKKITLECSQTMGHDKMYWYQQDPGMELHLIHYSYGVNSTEKGDLSSESTVSRIRTEHFPLTLESARPSHTSQYLCASSSGGPRPGELFFGEGSRLTVL.

In DNA, the CDR3 is TGTGCCAGCAGCTTGGTCCAGGGCCACACCTACGAGCAGTACTTC. Translating gives CASSLVQGHTYEQYF. The V gene is TRBV5-5, the J gene TRBJ2-7, with D perhaps TRBD1 (5 bases). The CDR3 covers 15 residues. Trimming took off 0 bases at V and 2 bases at J, with 12 bases between the two ends. Germline lookup yields CDR1 SGHKS and CDR2 YYEKEE (reference sequence).

The gene calls are TRBV6-1 and TRBJ1-5, with D uncertain. CDR1 and CDR2 (germline): MNHNS, SASEGT. This CDR3 spans 16 amino acids. V lost 4 bases and J 2 bases, leaving 15 bases between the germline ends. CDR3 amino acids: CASSATFGLGNQPQHF. The CDR3 DNA is TGTGCCAGCAGTGCCACTTTTGGACTGGGCAATCAGCCCCAGCATTTT.

The rearrangement links TRBV11-2 to TRBJ2-5, with D possibly TRBD1 on 6 matching bases. The CDR3 extends over 12 amino acids. Trimming cost V 5 bases and J 8 bases, with 12 bases left between them. Germline assignment: CDR1 SGHAT and CDR2 FQNNGV. The CDR3 spells CASSQNRDTQYF. The CDR3 DNA follows: TGTGCCAGCAGCCAAAACAGGGACACCCAGTACTTC.

This chain joins TRBV10-1 and TRBJ2-1, with 8 bases that match TRBD2. Germline V CDR1 and CDR2: WNHNN, SYGVQD (reference sequence). Trimming took 4 bases from V and 5 from J; bases not matched to a gene: 10. The CDR3 runs 16 residues. This chain's CDR3 is CASSARLATRNNEQFF. For the CDR3, the DNA is TGCGCCAGCAGTGCTCGACTAGCGACTCGAAACAATGAGCAGTTCTTC.

The gene calls are TRBV10-3 and TRBJ1-1, with 8 bases matching TRBD1. The CDR3 consists of 13 residues. The germline CDR1 and CDR2 sequences are ENHRY and SYGVKD. V was clipped by 5 bases and J by 3 bases; unmatched bases: 2. The CDR3, as DNA: TGTGCCATCAGTAAGACAGGGGACACTGAAGCTTTCTTT. It specifies CAISKTGDTEAFF.

The V call is TRBV3-1 (or the pseudogene TRBV3-2), the J call TRBJ2-7; D unclear. The CDR3 is 15 amino acids. Germline loops: CDR1 LGHDT, CDR2 YNNKEL (reference sequence). Trimming pared 0 bases from V and 2 bases from J, leaving 11 bases between. DNA for the CDR3: TGTGCCAGCAGCCAAGAATGGCCTTCCACCTACGAGCAGTACTTC. Amino acids: CASSQEWPSTYEQYF.

This clone was seen once. The chain links TRBV5-1 to TRBJ1-6; 8 positions agree with TRBD1. V gave up 4 bases and J gave up 9 bases; unmatched junction bases: 9. This CDR3 region has 15 residues. Germline V gives CDR1 SGHRS, CDR2 YFSETQ. The chain's CDR3 is CASSPGQGESSPLHF. In DNA form, the CDR3 reads TGCGCCAGCAGCCCTGGACAGGGTGAATCTTCACCCCTCCACTTT.

The chain links TRBV5-1 to TRBJ2-7; 9 bases line up with TRBD1. Germline CDR1 SGHRS, CDR2 YFSETQ. Unmatched junction bases numbered 13, after V lost 0 bases and J lost 6 bases. The CDR3 contains 17 residues. The CDR3 region is CASSLEVPGQGVSEQYF. CDR3 bases: TGCGCCAGCAGCTTGGAGGTACCGGGACAGGGTGTCTCCGAGCAGTACTTC.

The V call is TRBV9, the J call TRBJ2-3; D is possibly TRBD2 (7 bases). In germline, CDR1 is SGDLS, CDR2 YYNGEE. Between the trimmed V and J ends, which lost 7 bases and 3 bases, there was a span of 15 bases. This CDR3 has 14 residues. As DNA, the CDR3 is TGTGCCAGCGAGAGGGGGGGCCAAACAGATACGCAGTATTTT. Amino acid sequence: CASERGGQTDTQYF. Supplemented by reference TRBV9 and TRBJ2-3, the full variable domain reads DSGVTQTPKHLITATGQRVTLRCSPRSGDLSVYWYQQSLDQGLQFLIQYYNGEERAKGNILERFSAQQFPDLHSELNLSSLELGDSALYFCASERGGQTDTQYFGPGTRLTVL.

The count of this clone is one. This rearrangement joins TRBV5-1 to TRBJ1-6; D perhaps matches TRBD1 (6 bases). Germline CDR1 and CDR2: SGHRS and YFSETQ. V gave up 4 bases and J gave up 8 bases, with 16 bases separating them. The CDR3 spans 15 residues. The CDR3 sequence: CASSTQGSEDSPLHF. The DNA of the CDR3 is TGCGCCAGCAGCACACAGGGCAGTGAGGATTCACCCCTCCACTTT.

The genes are TRBV11-2 and TRBJ1-2, with 8 bases identical to TRBD1. From germline, CDR1 is SGHAT and CDR2 FQNNGV. V was clipped by 1 base and J by 8 bases; unmatched bases: 3. The CDR3 runs to 13 residues. The CDR3, as DNA: TGTGCCAGCAGCTTAGGACAGGGGACAGGCTACACCTTC. Its protein is CASSLGQGTGYTF.

V gene TRBV4-2 combines with J gene TRBJ2-2; TRBD2 aligns across 8 bases. V lost 2 bases and J lost 0; bases outside the gene matches: 2. The germline CDR1 and CDR2 sequences are LGHNA and YNFKEQ. The CDR3 is 16 residues long. CDR3 sequence: CASSQPGLANTGELFF. The CDR3 nucleotides are TGTGCCAGCAGCCAACCGGGACTAGCGAACACCGGGGAGCTGTTTTTT.

J is TRBJ1-2 and V is TRBV9; no clear D. CDR3 length: 12 amino acids. Germline CDR1 and CDR2: SGDLS and YYNGEE. The ends were cut back, 3 bases at V and 8 bases at J, with 11 bases in the middle. In DNA form, the CDR3 reads TGTGCCAGCAGCGCCCGGATCGGGGGCTACACCTTC. Amino acid sequence: CASSARIGGYTF.

This chain uses TRBV13 with TRBJ2-7; 8 nucleotides agree with TRBD1. CDR1 PRHDT and CDR2 FYEKMQ come from the germline V gene (reference sequence). CDR3 length: 15 residues. With V trimmed by 1 base and J by 4 bases, 6 bases remained unmatched. For the CDR3, the DNA is TGTGCCAGCAGCTTAGTTGGGACAGGTAGATACGAGCAGTACTTC. Encoded protein: CASSLVGTGRYEQYF.

The rearrangement joins TRBV28 to TRBJ1-6; D is possibly TRBD1 (5 bases). This CDR3 comprises 20 residues. Per the germline V gene, CDR1 is MDHEN and CDR2 is SYDVKM. V was pared by 3 bases and J by 2 bases, with 23 bases between. This chain's CDR3 is CASSFILGGSGVAYNSPLHF. CDR3 nucleotides: TGTGCCAGCAGTTTCATCTTAGGAGGTTCGGGGGTCGCCTATAATTCACCCCTCCACTTT.

This clone came up once. This chain joins TRBV28 and TRBJ2-1, with a tentative D call TRBD2 (6 bases). The CDR3 is 19 residues long. Between the trimmed V and J ends, which lost 6 bases and 0 bases, there was a span of 24 bases. Germline V gives CDR1 MDHEN, CDR2 SYDVKM. The CDR3 DNA follows: TGTGCCAGCAGCGGCAGAACCGGGACTCCGGAAAGCTCCTACAATGAGCAGTTCTTC. It yields the protein CASSGRTGTPESSYNEQFF. Drawing the rest from reference TRBV28 and TRBJ2-1, the complete variable domain is DVKVTQSSRYLVKRTGEKVFLECVQDMDHENMFWYRQDPGLGLRLIYFSYDVKMKEKGDIPEGYSVSREKKERFSLILESASTNQTSMYLCASSGRTGTPESSYNEQFFGPGTRLTVL.

The CDR3 region is CASTTRGGELFF. In DNA form, the CDR3 reads TGTGCCAGCACCACCCGGGGCGGGGAGCTGTTTTTT. V and J are TRBV6-5 and TRBJ2-2, with a weak D call TRBD2 (5 bases). V lost 7 bases and J 7 bases, leaving 10 bases between the germline ends. CDR3 length: 12 residues. Germline loops: CDR1 MNHEY, CDR2 SVGAGI.